These T cell receptor beta chains were read from a single sample in a study of blood T cells in healthy people across ages. TCRdb analysed the 5' RACE reads with MiXCR anew, one entry per CDR3 protein. This table holds around 670,000 distinct CDR3 sequences, less than 35% found once. What was sequenced was blood. The receptors derive from a woman of 80 years or more in good health. Both conserved end residues are trimmed from each CDR3.

cdr3_length v_call cdr3_aa
11 TRBV24-1 ATSDSGGHEQY
13 TRBV7-2 ASSLEPGGNQPQH
13 TRBV20-1 SPRTGRAAYNEQF
14 TRBV6-6 ASSYPRGQGTDTQY
15 TRBV29-1 SVDWGTSGGATDTQY
10 TRBV10-3 AIRQGASEQY
13 TRBV4-3 ASSHQTGGTDTQY
14 TRBV14 ASSQGGTGFPSPLH
14 TRBV9 ASSVGRGDLADTQY
14 TRBV5-1 ASSLAGGGPSYEQY